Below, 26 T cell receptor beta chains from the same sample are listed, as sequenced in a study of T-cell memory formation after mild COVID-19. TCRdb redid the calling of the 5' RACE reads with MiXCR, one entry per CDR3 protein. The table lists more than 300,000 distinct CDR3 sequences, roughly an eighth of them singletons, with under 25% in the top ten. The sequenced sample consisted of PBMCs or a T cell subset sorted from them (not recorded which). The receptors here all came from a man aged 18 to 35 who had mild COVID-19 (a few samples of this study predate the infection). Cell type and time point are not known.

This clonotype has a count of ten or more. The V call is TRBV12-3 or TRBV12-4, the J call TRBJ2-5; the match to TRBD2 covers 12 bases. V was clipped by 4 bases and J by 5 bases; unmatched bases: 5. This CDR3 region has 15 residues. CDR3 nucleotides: TGTGCCAGCAGTTCTTCTAGCGGGGGGGCTGAGACCCAGTACTTC. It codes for CASSSSSGGAETQYF.

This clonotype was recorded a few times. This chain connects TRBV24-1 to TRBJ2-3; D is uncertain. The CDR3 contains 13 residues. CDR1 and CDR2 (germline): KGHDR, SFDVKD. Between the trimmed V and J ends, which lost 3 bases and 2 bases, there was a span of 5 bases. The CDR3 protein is CATSDHTTDTQYF. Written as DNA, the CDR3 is TGTGCCACCAGTGATCATACCACAGATACGCAGTATTTT.

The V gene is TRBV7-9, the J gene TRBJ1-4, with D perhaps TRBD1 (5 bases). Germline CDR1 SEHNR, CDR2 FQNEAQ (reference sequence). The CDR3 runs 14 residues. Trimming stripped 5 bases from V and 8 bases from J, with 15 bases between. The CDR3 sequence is CASSPPRGYEKLFF. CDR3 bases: TGTGCCAGCAGCCCCCCGAGGGGATACGAAAAACTGTTTTTT.

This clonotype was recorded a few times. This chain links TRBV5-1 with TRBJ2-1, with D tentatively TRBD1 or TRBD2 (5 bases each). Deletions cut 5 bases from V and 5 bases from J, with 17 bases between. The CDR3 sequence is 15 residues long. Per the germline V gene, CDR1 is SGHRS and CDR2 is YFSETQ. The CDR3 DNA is TGCGCCAGCAGACTTCAGGGAGCTCAGGACAATGAGCAGTTCTTC. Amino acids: CASRLQGAQDNEQFF.

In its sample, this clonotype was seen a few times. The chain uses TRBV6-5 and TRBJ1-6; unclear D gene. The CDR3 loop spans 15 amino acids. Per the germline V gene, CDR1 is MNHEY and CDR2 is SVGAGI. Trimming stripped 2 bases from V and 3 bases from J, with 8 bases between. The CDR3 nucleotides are TGTGCCAGCAGTTACGAGGGCATCTATAATTCACCCCTCCACTTT. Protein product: CASSYEGIYNSPLHF.

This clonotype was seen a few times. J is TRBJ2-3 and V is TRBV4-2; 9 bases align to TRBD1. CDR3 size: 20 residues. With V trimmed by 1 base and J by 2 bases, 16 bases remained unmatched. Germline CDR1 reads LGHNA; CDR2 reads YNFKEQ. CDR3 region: CASSQARDRERSFFTDTQYF. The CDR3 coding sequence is TGTGCCAGCAGCCAAGCTCGGGACAGGGAGCGGTCGTTTTTCACAGATACGCAGTATTTT.

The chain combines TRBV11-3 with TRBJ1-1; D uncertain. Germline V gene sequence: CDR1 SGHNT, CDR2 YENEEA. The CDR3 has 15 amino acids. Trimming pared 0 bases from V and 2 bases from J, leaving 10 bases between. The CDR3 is CASSLDNTANTEAFF. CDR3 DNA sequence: TGTGCCAGCAGCTTAGATAATACGGCTAACACTGAAGCTTTCTTT.

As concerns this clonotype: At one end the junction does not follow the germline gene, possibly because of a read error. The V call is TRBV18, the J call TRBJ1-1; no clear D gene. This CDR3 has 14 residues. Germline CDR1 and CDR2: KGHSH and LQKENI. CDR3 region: CASSSEGSYTVAFF. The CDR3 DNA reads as TGTGCCAGCTCATCCGAAGGGTCCTACACTGTAGCTTTCTTT. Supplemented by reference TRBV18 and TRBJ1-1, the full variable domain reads NAGVMQNPRHLVRRRGQEARLRCSPMKGHSHVYWYRQLPEEGLKFMVYLQKENIIDESGMPKERFSAEFPKEGPSILRIQQVVRGDSAAYFCASSSEGSYTVAFFGQGTRLTVV.

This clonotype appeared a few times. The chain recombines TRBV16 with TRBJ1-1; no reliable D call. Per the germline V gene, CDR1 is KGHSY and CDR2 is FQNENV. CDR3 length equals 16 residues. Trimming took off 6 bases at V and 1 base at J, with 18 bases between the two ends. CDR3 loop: CASRRVGGHRNTEAFF. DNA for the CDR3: TGTGCCAGCAGGAGGGTGGGAGGGCACCGGAACACTGAAGCTTTCTTT.

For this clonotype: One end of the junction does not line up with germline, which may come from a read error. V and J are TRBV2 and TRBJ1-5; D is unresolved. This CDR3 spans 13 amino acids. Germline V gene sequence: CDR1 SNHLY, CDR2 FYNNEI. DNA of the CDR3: TGTGCCAGCAGTGACAGGAGTATAAGTCGGCCCACTTTT. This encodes CASSDRSISRPTF.

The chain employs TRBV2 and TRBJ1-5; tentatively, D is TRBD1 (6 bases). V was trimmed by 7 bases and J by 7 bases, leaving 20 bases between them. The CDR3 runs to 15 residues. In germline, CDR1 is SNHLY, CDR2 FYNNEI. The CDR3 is CASTFAGGADQPQHF. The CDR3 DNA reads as TGTGCCAGCACCTTTGCTGGGGGGGCGGACCAGCCCCAGCATTTT.

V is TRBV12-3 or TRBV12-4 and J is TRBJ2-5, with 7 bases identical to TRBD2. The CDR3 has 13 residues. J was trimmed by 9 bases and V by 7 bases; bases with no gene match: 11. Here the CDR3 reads CASTDSGAGAQYF. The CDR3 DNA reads TGTGCCAGCACTGATAGCGGCGCGGGGGCCCAGTACTTC.

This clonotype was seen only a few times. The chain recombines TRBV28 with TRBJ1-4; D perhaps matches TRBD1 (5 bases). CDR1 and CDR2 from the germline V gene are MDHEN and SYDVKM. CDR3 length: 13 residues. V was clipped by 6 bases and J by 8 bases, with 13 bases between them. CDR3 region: CASRPQGGEKLFF. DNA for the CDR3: TGTGCCAGCAGACCTCAGGGAGGCGAAAAACTGTTTTTT.

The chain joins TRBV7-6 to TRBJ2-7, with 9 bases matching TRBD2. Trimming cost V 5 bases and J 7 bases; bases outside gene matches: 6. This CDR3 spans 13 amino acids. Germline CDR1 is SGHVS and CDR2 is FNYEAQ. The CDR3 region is CASSLGLAGEQYF. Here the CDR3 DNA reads TGTGCCAGCAGCCTGGGACTAGCCGGGGAGCAGTACTTC.

The CDR3 spells CAISETSGGADNEQFF. In DNA, the CDR3 is TGTGCCATCAGTGAGACTAGCGGGGGGGCCGACAATGAGCAGTTCTTC. This chain uses TRBV10-3 with TRBJ2-1; TRBD2 matches 13 bases. The CDR3 is made up of 16 amino acids. With 2 bases clipped from V and 5 bases from J, the junction kept 3 bases outside the gene matches. Germline V lookup: CDR1 ENHRY, CDR2 SYGVKD.

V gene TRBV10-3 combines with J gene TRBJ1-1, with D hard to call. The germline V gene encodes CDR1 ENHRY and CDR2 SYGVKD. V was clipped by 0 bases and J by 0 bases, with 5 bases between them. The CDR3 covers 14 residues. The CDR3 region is CAISESGLNTEAFF. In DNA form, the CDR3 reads TGTGCCATCAGTGAGTCAGGGCTGAACACTGAAGCTTTCTTT.

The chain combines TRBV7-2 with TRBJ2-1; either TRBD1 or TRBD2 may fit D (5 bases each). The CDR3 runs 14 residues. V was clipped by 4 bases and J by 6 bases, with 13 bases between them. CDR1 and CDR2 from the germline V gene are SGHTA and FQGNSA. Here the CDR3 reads CASSSTGTSNEQFF. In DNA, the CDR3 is TGTGCCAGCAGCTCCACCGGGACGAGCAATGAGCAGTTCTTC.

As DNA, the CDR3 is TGCAGTACTCAAGGGACGGGAATAAGCACAGATACGCAGTATTTT. Translated: CSTQGTGISTDTQYF. This chain connects TRBV20-1 to TRBJ2-3; the D call may be TRBD1 or TRBD2 (5 bases each). Trimming removed 8 bases at V and 0 bases at J, with 18 bases between. The CDR3 is made up of 15 amino acids. The germline gives CDR1 DFQATT, CDR2 SNEGSKA (reference sequence).

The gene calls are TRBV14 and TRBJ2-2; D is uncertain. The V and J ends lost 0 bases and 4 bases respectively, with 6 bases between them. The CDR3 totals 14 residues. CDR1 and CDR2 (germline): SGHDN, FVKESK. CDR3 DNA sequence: TGTGCCAGCAGCCAAGACTTTCGCACCGGGGAGCTGTTTTTT. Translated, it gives CASSQDFRTGELFF.

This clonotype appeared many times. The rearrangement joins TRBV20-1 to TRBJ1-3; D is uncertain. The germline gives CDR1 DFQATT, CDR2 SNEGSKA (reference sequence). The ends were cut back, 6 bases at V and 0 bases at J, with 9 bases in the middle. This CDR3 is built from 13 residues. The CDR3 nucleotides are TGCAGTGCGGACCCAAACTCTGGAAACACCATATATTTT. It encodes CSADPNSGNTIYF.

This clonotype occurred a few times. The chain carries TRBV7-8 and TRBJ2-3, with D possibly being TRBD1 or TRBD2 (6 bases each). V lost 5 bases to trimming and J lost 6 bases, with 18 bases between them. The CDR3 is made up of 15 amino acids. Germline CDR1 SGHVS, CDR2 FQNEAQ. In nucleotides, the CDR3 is TGTGCCAGCAGCCTAAGGGGGGCCCCCAGGGATACGCAGTATTTT. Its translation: CASSLRGAPRDTQYF.

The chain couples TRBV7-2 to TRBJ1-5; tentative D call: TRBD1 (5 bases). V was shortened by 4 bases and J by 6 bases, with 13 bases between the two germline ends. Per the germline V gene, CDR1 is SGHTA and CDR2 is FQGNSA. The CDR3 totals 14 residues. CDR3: CASSSRGGSQPQHF. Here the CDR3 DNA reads TGTGCCAGCAGCTCCCGGGGGGGAAGTCAGCCCCAGCATTTT.

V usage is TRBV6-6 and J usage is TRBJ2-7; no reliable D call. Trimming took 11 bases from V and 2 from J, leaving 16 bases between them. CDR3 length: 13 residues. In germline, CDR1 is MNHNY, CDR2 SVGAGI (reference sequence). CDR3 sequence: CARSAVCPYEQYV. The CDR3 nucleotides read TGTGCCCGTTCCGCGGTTTGCCCCTACGAGCAGTACGTC.

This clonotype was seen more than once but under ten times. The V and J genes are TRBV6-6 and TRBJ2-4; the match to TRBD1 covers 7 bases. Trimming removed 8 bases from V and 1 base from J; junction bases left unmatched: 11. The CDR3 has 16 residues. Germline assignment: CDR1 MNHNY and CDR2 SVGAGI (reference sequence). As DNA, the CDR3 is TGTGCCAGCTGGGGTAGGGGGCTGTGGGCCAAAAACATTCAGTACTTC. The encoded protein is CASWGRGLWAKNIQYF.

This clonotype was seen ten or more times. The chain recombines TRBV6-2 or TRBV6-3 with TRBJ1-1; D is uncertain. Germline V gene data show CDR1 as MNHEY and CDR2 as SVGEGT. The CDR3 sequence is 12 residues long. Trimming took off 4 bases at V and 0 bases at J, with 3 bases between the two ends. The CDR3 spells CASSWMNTEAFF. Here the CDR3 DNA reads TGTGCCAGCAGTTGGATGAACACTGAAGCTTTCTTT.

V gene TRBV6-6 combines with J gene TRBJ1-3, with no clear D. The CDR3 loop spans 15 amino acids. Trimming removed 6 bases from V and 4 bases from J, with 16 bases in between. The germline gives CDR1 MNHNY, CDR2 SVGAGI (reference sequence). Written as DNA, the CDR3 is TGTGCCAGCAGAGGTGACCTCGGCAGGGGAAACACCATATATTTT. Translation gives CASRGDLGRGNTIYF.